This T cell receptor beta chain was captured in a study of blood T cell repertoires in COVID-19. About the study: Whether acute or convalescent, the COVID-19 samples came from the United States, Italy and Spain. PBMCs, B-cell-depleted T cells, or T cells provided the cDNA or gDNA that made up the material.

Source study methods: Amplification with reference gene primers provided the estimates of nucleated cell counts. TCRdb's copy holds only in-frame clones and misses some; the assay was immunoSEQ multiplex PCR. That table supplies the V and J calls and clone size; D and trimming were determined from the DNA. The table records roughly 200,000 clones, more than 60% of them present only once. Trimming took 3 bases from V and 3 from J, leaving 12 bases between them. Germline assignment: CDR1 SGHTA and CDR2 FQGNSA. There are 14 residues in the CDR3. Sequencing was carried out using peripheral blood. This receptor was identified in a man in his fifties who had recovered from COVID-19. The V gene is TRBV7-2, the J gene TRBJ2-7; perhaps TRBD1 as D (6 bases). DNA for the CDR3: TGTGCCAGCAGCTTTAACAGGGAAGACTACGAGCAGTACTTC. Translated: CASSFNREDYEQYF.